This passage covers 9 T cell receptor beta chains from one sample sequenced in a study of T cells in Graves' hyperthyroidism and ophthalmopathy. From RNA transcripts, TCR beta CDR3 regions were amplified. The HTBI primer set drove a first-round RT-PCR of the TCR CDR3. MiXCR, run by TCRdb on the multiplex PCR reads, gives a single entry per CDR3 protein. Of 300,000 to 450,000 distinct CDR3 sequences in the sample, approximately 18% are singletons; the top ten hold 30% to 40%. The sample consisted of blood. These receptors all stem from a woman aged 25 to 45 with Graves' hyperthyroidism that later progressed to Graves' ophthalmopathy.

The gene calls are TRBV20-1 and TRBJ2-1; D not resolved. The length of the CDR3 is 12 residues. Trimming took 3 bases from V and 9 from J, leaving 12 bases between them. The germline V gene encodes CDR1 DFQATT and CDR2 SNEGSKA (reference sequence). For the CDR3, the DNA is TGCAGTGCTAGGTCTTGGGGAAGTGAGCAGTTCTTC. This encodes CSARSWGSEQFF.

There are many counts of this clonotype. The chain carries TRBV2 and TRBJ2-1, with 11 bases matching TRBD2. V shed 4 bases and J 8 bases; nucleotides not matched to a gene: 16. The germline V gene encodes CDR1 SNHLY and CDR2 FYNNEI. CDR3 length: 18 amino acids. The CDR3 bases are TGTGCCAGCAGTGGCGTCGTTTCGCTTAGCGGGGGGGGCGATGAGCAGTTCTTC. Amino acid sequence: CASSGVVSLSGGGDEQFF.

CDR3 coding DNA: TGTGCCAGTACCTTCACGGGACGGGACAATCAGCCCCAGCATTTT. Amino acids: CASTFTGRDNQPQHF. The chain joins TRBV19 to TRBJ1-5, with D perhaps TRBD1 (5 bases). The germline CDR1 and CDR2 sequences are LNHDA and SQIVND (reference sequence). The CDR3 runs 15 residues. Between the trimmed V and J ends, which lost 7 bases and 3 bases, there was a span of 16 bases.

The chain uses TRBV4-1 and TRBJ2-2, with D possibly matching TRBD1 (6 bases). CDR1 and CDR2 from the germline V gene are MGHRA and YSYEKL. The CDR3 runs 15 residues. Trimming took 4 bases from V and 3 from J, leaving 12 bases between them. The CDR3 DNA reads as TGCGCCAGCAGCCCGGGACAAAGGGACACCGGGGAGCTGTTTTTT. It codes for CASSPGQRDTGELFF.

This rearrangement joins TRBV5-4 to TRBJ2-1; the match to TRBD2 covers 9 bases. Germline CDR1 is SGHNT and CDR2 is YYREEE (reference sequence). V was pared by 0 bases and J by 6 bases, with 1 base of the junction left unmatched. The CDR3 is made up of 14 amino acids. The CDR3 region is CASSLGGLANEQFF. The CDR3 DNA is TGTGCCAGCAGCTTGGGGGGACTAGCCAATGAGCAGTTCTTC. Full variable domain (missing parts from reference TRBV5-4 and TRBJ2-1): ETGVTQSPTHLIKTRGQQVTLRCSSQSGHNTVSWYQQALGQGPQFIFQYYREEENGRGNFPPRFSGLQFPNYSSELNVNALELDDSALYLCASSLGGLANEQFFGPGTRLTVL.

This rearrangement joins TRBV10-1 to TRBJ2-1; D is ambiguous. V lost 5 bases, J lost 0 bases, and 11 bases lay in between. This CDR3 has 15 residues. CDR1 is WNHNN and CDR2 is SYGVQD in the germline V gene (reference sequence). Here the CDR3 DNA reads TGCGCCAGCAGTATGGACGTAAGCTCCTACAATGAGCAGTTCTTC. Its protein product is CASSMDVSSYNEQFF.

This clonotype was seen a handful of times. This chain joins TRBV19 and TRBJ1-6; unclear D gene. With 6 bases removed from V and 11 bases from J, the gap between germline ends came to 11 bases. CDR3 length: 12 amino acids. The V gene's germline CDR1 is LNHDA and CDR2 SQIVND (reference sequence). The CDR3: CASRPSDPPLHF. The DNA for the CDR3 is TGTGCCAGTAGACCGTCAGATCCACCCCTCCACTTT.

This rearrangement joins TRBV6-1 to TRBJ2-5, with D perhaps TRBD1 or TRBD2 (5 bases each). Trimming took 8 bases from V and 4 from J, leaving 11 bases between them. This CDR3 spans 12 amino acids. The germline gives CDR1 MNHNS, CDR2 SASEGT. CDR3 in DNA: TGTGCCAGCGGCTCCGGGACAGAGACCCAGTACTTC. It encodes CASGSGTETQYF.

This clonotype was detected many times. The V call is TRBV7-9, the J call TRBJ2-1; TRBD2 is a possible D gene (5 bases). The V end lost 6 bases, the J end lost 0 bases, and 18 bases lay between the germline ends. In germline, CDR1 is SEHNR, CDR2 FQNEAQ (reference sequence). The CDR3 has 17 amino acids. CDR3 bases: TGTGCCAGCAGTTCGACCGTTCGGGGAAGCTCCTACAATGAGCAGTTCTTC. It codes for CASSSTVRGSSYNEQFF.